This TCR beta chain was sequenced for a study of shared clonotypes between healthy human individuals. CDR1 is LNHDA and CDR2 is SQIVND in the germline V gene (reference sequence). This CDR3 contains 14 residues. J gave up 7 bases and V 4 bases, and 4 bases lay outside the gene matches. Method: immunoSEQ multiplex PCR; TCRdb's copy keeps in-frame clones and lacks some. This sample has a few million clones, with 90% to 97% found just once. On this clone: Its antigen is unknown.

Splitting of CD4+ cells produced CD45RA+ naive and CD45RA-negative memory subsets. General study points: Larger estimated richness was generally recorded for naive subsets relative to memory subsets.

Sequencing was performed on naive CD4+ T cells sorted from blood. Subset described: CD45RA+ positively selected. The sequence was obtained from a man between 18 and 29 years old in good health. This chain joins TRBV19 and TRBJ1-6; 7 positions match TRBD1. CDR3 sequence reads: CASSRGQTNSPLHF. CDR3 bases: TGTGCCAGTAGTAGGGGACAGACGAATTCACCCCTCCACTTT.